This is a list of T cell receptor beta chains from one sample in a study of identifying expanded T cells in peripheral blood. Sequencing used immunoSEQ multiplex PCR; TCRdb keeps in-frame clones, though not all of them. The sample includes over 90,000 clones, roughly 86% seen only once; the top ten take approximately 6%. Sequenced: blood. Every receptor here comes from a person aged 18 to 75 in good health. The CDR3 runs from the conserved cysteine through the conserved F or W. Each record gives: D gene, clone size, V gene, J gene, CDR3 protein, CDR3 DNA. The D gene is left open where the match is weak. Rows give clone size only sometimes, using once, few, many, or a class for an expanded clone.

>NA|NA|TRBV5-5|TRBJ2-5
CASSFYVETQYF
TGTGCCAGCAGCTTCTATGTAGAGACCCAGTACTTC
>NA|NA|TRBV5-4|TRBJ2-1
CASSLVPNEQFF
TGTGCCAGCAGCTTGGTTCCCAATGAGCAGTTCTTC
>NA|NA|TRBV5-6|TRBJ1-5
CASSLARGGWGNQPQHF
TGTGCCAGCAGCTTGGCCCGGGGCGGGTGGGGCAATCAGCCCCAGCATTTT
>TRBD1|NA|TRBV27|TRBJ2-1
CASSLIGTGYYNEQFF
TGTGCCAGCAGTTTAATAGGGACAGGGTATTACAATGAGCAGTTCTTC
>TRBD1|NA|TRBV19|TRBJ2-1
CASSIRGTNNEQFF
TGTGCCAGTAGTATCAGGGGGACCAACAATGAGCAGTTCTTC
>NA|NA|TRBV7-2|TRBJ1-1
CASTNTEAFF
TGTGCCAGCACGAACACTGAAGCTTTCTTT
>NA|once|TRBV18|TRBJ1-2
CASSPLPQTGSAIRTGGYTF
TGTGCCAGCTCACCACTTCCCCAAACAGGGTCTGCAATACGAACGGGTGGCTACACCTTC
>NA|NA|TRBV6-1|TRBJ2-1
CASSENSRWVLNEQFF
TGTGCCAGCAGTGAAAACTCCCGGTGGGTACTCAATGAGCAGTTCTTC
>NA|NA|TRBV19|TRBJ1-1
CASRERLTTEAFF
TGTGCCAGCCGGGAACGTTTGACCACTGAAGCTTTCTTT
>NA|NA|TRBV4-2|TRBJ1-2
CASSQDFGYGYTF
TGTGCCAGCAGCCAAGATTTTGGCTATGGCTACACCTTC
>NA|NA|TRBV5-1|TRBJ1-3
CASSFDVSSGNTIYF
TGCGCCAGCAGCTTCGATGTCTCCTCTGGAAACACCATATATTTT
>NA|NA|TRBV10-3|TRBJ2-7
CATLWADWGEQYF
TGTGCCACCTTGTGGGCAGATTGGGGCGAGCAGTACTTC
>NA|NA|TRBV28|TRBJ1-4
CASSLAARGSEEKLFF
TGTGCCAGCAGTTTAGCCGCCAGGGGAAGTGAAGAAAAACTGTTTTTT
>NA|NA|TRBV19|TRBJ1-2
CASSVTDLNPLDYGYTF
TGTGCCAGTAGTGTGACAGACCTGAACCCGCTCGACTATGGCTACACCTTC
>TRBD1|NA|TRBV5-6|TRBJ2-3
CASSSSFDRGRTDTQYF
TGTGCCAGCAGCTCAAGTTTCGACAGGGGGCGCACAGATACGCAGTATTTT
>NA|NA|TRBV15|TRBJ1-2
CATSRDYAGNFMYGYTF
TGTGCCACCAGCAGAGACTACGCGGGAAACTTCATGTATGGCTACACCTTC
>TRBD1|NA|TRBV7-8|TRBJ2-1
CASSFWTGDNEQFF
TGTGCCAGCAGCTTTTGGACAGGGGACAATGAGCAGTTCTTC
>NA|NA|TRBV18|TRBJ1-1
CASSPQGWGTEAFF
TGTGCCAGCTCACCACAGGGCTGGGGCACTGAAGCTTTCTTT
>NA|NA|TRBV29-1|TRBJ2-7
CSVVTRAEQYF
TGCAGCGTTGTAACTAGGGCCGAGCAGTACTTC
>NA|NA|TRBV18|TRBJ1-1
CASSPPFRGTEAFF
TGTGCCAGCTCACCGCCTTTCCGCGGGACTGAAGCTTTCTTT
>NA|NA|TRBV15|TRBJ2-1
CATSSGLLSSYNEQFF
TGTGCCACCAGCAGCGGACTTTTGAGCTCCTACAATGAGCAGTTCTTC
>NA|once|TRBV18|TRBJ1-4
CASSPSGEVRGTNEKLFF
TGTGCCAGCTCACCCTCCGGGGAAGTAAGAGGAACTAATGAAAAACTGTTTTTT
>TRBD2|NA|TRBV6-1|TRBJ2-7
CASSDGGSLGGLQYF
TGTGCCAGCAGTGACGGCGGCTCCCTGGGAGGGTTACAGTACTTC
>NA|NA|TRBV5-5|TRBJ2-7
CASSLRGAAYEQYF
TGTGCCAGCAGCTTGAGGGGTGCAGCGTACGAGCAGTACTTC
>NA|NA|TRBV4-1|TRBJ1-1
CASSQNHGTMNTEAFF
TGCGCCAGCAGCCAAAATCACGGAACGATGAACACTGAAGCTTTCTTT
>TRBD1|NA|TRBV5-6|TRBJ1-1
CASSLAGQGNTEAFF
TGTGCCAGCAGCTTGGCGGGACAGGGGAACACTGAAGCTTTCTTT
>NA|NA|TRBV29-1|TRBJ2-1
CSVVWGNEQFF
TGCAGCGTGGTCTGGGGGAATGAGCAGTTCTTC
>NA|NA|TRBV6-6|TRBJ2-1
CASGRRDPNEQFF
TGTGCCAGCGGACGACGGGACCCCAATGAGCAGTTCTTC
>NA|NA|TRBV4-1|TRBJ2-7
CASSQASGIGDEQYF
TGCGCCAGCAGCCAGGCCAGCGGCATTGGCGACGAGCAGTACTTC